This TCR beta chain was retrieved from a study of T cell responses to AZD1222 COVID-19 vaccine. Of note for this clone: The antigen is undetermined.

Data came from immunoSEQ multiplex PCR; TCRdb stores just in-frame clones and leaves some out. The sample has approximately 160,000 clones, approximately 88% seen once. V was cut by 0 bases and J by 1 base, with 7 bases left in between. The germline V gene encodes CDR1 MGHRA and CDR2 YSYEKL. This CDR3 has 14 amino acids. Study findings and constraints: The sample set comprised mostly white British donors with more females, and clonal diversity was possibly underestimated.

This TCR derives from an adult in good health. The sample in question was peripheral blood, obtained on day 0 of MenACWY control vaccination. The V call is TRBV4-1, the J call TRBJ2-7; D remains ambiguous. The CDR3 bases are TGCGCCAGCAGCCAAGAACCGTCGTCCTACGAGCAGTACTTC. It yields the protein CASSQEPSSYEQYF.